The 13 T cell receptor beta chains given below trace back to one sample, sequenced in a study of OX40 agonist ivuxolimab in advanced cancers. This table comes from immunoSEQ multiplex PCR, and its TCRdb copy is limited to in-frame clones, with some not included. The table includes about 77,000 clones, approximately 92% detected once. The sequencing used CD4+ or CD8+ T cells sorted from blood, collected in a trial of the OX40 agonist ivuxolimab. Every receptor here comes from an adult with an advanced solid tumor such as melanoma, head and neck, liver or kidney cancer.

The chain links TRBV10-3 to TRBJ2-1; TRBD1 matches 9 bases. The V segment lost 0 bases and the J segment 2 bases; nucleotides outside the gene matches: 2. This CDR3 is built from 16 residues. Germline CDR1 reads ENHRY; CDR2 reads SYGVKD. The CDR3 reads CAISESTGGTYNEQFF. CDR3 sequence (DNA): TGTGCCATCAGTGAGTCGACAGGGGGGACCTACAATGAGCAGTTCTTC.

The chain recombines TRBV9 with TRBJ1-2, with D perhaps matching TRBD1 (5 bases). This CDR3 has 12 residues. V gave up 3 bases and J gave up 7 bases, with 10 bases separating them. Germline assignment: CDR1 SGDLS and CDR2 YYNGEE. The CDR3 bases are TGTGCCAGCAGCGATTCGGGGGTTGGCTACACCTTC. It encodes CASSDSGVGYTF.

The CDR3 is CASSPTAGQGTNEQFF. CDR3 nucleotides: TGCGCCAGCAGCCCTACCGCGGGACAGGGGACGAATGAGCAGTTCTTC. This chain connects TRBV5-1 to TRBJ2-1; TRBD1 matches at 10 bases. The length of the CDR3 is 16 residues. Trimming at V came to 4 bases and at J to 7 bases, leaving 11 bases not matched to a gene. Germline values: CDR1 SGHRS, CDR2 YFSETQ.

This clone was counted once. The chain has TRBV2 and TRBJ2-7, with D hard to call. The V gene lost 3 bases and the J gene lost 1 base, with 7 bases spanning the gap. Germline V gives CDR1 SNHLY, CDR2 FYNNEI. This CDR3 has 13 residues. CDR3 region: CASSDGPSYEQYF. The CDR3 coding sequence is TGTGCCAGCAGTGACGGCCCGTCCTACGAGCAGTACTTC.

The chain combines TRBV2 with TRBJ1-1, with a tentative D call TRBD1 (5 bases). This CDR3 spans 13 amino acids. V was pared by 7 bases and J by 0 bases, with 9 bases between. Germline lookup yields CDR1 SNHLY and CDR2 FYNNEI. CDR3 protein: CASKGEVNTEAFF. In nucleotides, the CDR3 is TGTGCCAGCAAAGGGGAAGTGAACACTGAAGCTTTCTTT.

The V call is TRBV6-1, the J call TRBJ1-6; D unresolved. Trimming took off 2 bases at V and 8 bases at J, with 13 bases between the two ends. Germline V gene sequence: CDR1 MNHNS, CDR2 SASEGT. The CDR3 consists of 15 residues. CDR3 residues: CASSELSGLDSPLHF. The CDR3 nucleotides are TGTGCCAGCAGTGAACTCTCCGGGTTAGATTCACCCCTCCACTTT.

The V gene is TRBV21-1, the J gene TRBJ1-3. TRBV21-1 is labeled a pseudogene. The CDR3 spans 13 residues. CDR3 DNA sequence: TGTGCCAGCAGCAAAGGTAGGCGAAACACCATATATTTT. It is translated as CASSKGRRNTIYF.

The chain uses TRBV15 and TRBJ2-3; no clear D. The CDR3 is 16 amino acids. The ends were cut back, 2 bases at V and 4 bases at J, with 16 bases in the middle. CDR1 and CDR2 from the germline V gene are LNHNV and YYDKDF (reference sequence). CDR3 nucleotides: TGTGCCACCAGCAGACTCCCTACGGGTGCGGCAGATACGCAGTATTTT. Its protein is CATSRLPTGAADTQYF.

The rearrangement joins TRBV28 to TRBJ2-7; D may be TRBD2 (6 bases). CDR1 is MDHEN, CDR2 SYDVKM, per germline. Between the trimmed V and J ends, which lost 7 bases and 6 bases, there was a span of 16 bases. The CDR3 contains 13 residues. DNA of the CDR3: TGTGCCAGCACCCCCCCGGGGGTCCCCGAGCAGTACTTC. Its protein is CASTPPGVPEQYF.

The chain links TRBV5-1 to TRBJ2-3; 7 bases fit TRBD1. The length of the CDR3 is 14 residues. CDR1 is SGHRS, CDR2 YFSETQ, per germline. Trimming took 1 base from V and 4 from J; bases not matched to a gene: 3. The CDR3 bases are TGCGCCAGCAGCTTGCGGCAGGGGGCAGATACGCAGTATTTT. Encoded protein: CASSLRQGADTQYF.

CDR3 region: CASSQDATGTVGDTIYF. Here the CDR3 DNA reads TGCGCCAGCAGCCAAGATGCTACCGGGACCGTCGGGGACACCATATATTTT. The V gene is TRBV4-3, the J gene TRBJ1-3; possible D gene TRBD1, 5 bases. The CDR3 length is 17 residues. Per germline, CDR1 LGHNA and CDR2 YSLEER. V lost 0 bases, J lost 8 bases, and 20 bases lay in between.

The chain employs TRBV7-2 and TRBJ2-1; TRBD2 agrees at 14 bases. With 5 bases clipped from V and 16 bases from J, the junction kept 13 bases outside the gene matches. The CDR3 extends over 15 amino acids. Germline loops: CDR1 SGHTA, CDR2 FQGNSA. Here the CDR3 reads CASSHGTSGSILRFF. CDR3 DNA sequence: TGTGCCAGCAGCCACGGGACTAGCGGGAGTATATTACGATTCTTC.

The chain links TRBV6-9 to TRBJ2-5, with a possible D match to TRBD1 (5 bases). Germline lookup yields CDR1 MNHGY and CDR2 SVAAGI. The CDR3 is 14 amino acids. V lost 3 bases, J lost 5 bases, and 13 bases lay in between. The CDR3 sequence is CASSYSAGWETQYF. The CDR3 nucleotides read TGTGCCAGCAGTTACTCGGCAGGGTGGGAGACCCAGTACTTC.